This T cell receptor beta chain was recovered during a study of blood T cell repertoires in COVID-19. The wider study: The United States, Italy and Spain supplied acute and convalescent COVID-19 samples.

Ten or more counts support this clone. Study processing details: By means of reference gene primer amplification, nucleated cell counts were estimated. Only in-frame clones appear in the TCRdb table, and some are missing; sequencing was by immunoSEQ multiplex PCR. V, J and clone size derive from that table, while D and trimming were established from the DNA sequence. Seen here are roughly 250,000 clones, 87% observed once, and the top ten hold approximately 7.5%. V was clipped by 0 bases and J by 0 bases, with 4 bases between them. The length of the CDR3 is 14 residues. Germline CDR1 reads SGHRS; CDR2 reads YFSETQ.

Input material: peripheral blood. This sequence was found in a man in his 60s who had recovered from COVID-19. The chain couples TRBV5-1 to TRBJ1-5; D gene ambiguous. In DNA form, the CDR3 reads TGCGCCAGCAGCTTGGCAGGTAGCAATCAGCCCCAGCATTTT. Amino acids: CASSLAGSNQPQHF.